The rows below give T cell receptor beta chains drawn from one sample of a study of T cell responses to AZD1222 COVID-19 vaccine. Sequencing used immunoSEQ multiplex PCR; TCRdb keeps in-frame clones, though not all of them. The sample lists 100,000 or so clones, 88% seen once, with about 1.8% in the top ten. The specimen was peripheral blood, collected on day 0 of AZD1222 vaccination. These receptors originate from an adult in good health. Each CDR3 is given with its conserved first and last residue. D genes are given only for firm matches. Clone size is stated in some rows and not others, as once, few, many or a class when expanded.

j_call clone_size d_call v_call cdr3_aa cdr3_nt
TRBJ1-3 . . TRBV13 CASSYRSGNTIYF TGTGCCAGCAGCTACCGCTCTGGAAACACCATATATTTT
TRBJ1-1 . TRBD1 TRBV4-1 CASSHAWGRGRMVEAFF TGCGCCAGCAGCCACGCCTGGGGGAGGGGGCGAATGGTTGAAGCTTTCTTT
TRBJ2-1 . TRBD2 TRBV5-1 CASSSGRAVEEQFF TGCGCCAGCAGCAGCGGGAGGGCCGTAGAGGAGCAGTTCTTC
TRBJ2-7 . TRBD1 TRBV6-2/TRBV6-3 CASSHDRGRVEQYF TGTGCCAGCAGCCACGACAGGGGCCGGGTCGAGCAGTACTTC
TRBJ1-2 few TRBD1 TRBV2 CASSWTGSDGYTF TGTGCCAGCAGCTGGACAGGGTCGGACGGCTACACCTTC
TRBJ1-2 . . TRBV11-2 CASSPTALYGYTF TGTGCCAGCAGCCCGACAGCCCTCTATGGCTACACCTTC
TRBJ2-3 . TRBD1 TRBV10-3 CAIRPTTGGEADTQYF TGTGCCATCAGACCTACAACAGGGGGCGAGGCAGATACGCAGTATTTT
TRBJ1-5 . . TRBV23-1 CASRYPLEGKGRFF TGCGCCAGCCGCTACCCCCTCGAAGGAAAGGGTCGGTTTTTT
TRBJ1-1 few TRBD1 TRBV12-3/TRBV12-4 CASSLAGDRAAFF TGTGCCAGCAGTTTAGCGGGGGACAGGGCAGCTTTCTTT
TRBJ2-1 few . TRBV5-6 CASSGGLADFSYNEQFF TGTGCCAGCAGCGGGGGGCTAGCGGACTTCTCCTACAATGAGCAGTTCTTC
TRBJ1-1 . TRBD1 TRBV19 CASSIGPGGMNTEAFF TGTGCCAGTAGTATTGGCCCAGGGGGAATGAACACTGAAGCTTTCTTT
TRBJ1-5 . . TRBV4-1 CASSRDISNQPQHF TGCGCCAGCAGCCGGGACATCTCCAATCAGCCCCAGCATTTT
TRBJ2-5 . TRBD2 TRBV28 CASSPLSGAGVSETQYF TGTGCCAGCAGTCCTCTTAGCGGTGCGGGAGTGTCAGAGACCCAGTACTTC
TRBJ2-7 . . TRBV28 CASSLVGVRPPYEQYF TGTGCCAGCAGTTTAGTTGGGGTTCGCCCCCCCTACGAGCAGTACTTC
TRBJ2-7 once . TRBV3-1/TRBV3-2 CASSQGLGHEQYF TGTGCCAGCAGCCAGGGACTGGGCCACGAGCAGTACTTC
TRBJ1-1 . . TRBV11-3 CASSLVPARNTEAFF TGTGCCAGCAGCTTAGTTCCGGCCAGGAACACTGAAGCTTTCTTT
TRBJ1-4 few TRBD1 TRBV2 CASSSQGANEKLFF TGTGCCAGCAGTTCACAGGGGGCCAATGAAAAACTGTTTTTT
TRBJ1-2 . . TRBV19 CASTRESLGDYGYTF TGTGCCAGTACCCGGGAATCCTTAGGGGACTATGGCTACACCTTC
TRBJ2-1 . TRBD2 TRBV18 CASSPPRLAGVLGQFF TGTGCCAGCTCACCACCGCGGCTAGCGGGGGTCCTCGGGCAGTTCTTC
TRBJ1-2 . TRBD1 TRBV19 CASSTRWVLRGGPSYGYTF TGTGCCAGTAGTACCCGGTGGGTGCTGCGAGGGGGCCCTTCCTATGGCTACACCTTC
TRBJ2-5 . TRBD1 TRBV7-6 CASSTRTGGETQYF TGTGCCAGCAGCACCCGGACAGGGGGAGAGACCCAGTACTTC
TRBJ1-4 . . TRBV11-2 CASSLGSGIFNEKLFF TGTGCCAGCAGCTTAGGTTCCGGGATCTTTAATGAAAAACTGTTTTTT
TRBJ1-5 . . TRBV28 CASRTPQGQPQHF TGTGCCAGCAGAACCCCACAAGGGCAGCCCCAGCATTTT
TRBJ1-5 . . TRBV9 CASSVVETRGNQPQHF TGTGCCAGCAGCGTAGTTGAGACGCGGGGCAATCAGCCCCAGCATTTT
TRBJ2-6 . . TRBV24-1 CATSDSTPILRKGSRGANVLTF TGTGCCACCAGTGATTCCACCCCCATATTGAGGAAGGGCTCGCGGGGGGCCAACGTCCTGACTTTC
TRBJ1-5 . . TRBV27 CASSLGPNQPQHF TGTGCCAGCAGTTTAGGGCCCAATCAGCCCCAGCATTTT
TRBJ2-1 . . TRBV27 CASGPRSNEQFF TGTGCCAGCGGTCCGAGGAGCAATGAGCAGTTCTTC
TRBJ1-2 . TRBD1 TRBV7-2 CASTWDRGRSNYGYTF TGTGCCAGCACCTGGGACAGGGGGCGATCTAACTATGGCTACACCTTC
TRBJ1-2 few TRBD1 TRBV2 CASSTLPDRVDYGYTF TGTGCCAGCAGTACACTCCCGGACAGGGTCGACTATGGCTACACCTTC
TRBJ2-1 . TRBD2 TRBV6-6 CASRPTSGSYNEQFF TGTGCCAGCAGACCCACTAGCGGGAGTTACAATGAGCAGTTCTTC
TRBJ2-1 . TRBD2 TRBV5-1 CASLPGGTSGSYNEQFF TGCGCCAGCCTCCCGGGGGGGACTAGCGGGAGTTACAATGAGCAGTTCTTC
TRBJ2-3 . . TRBV7-9 CAIQTGSLTDTQYF TGTGCCATTCAAACAGGGAGTTTGACAGATACGCAGTATTTT
TRBJ1-5 . . TRBV16 CASSQSTGNQPQHF TGTGCCAGCAGCCAATCGACAGGAAATCAGCCCCAGCATTTT
TRBJ2-7 . . TRBV2 CASLEGCKDSIHEQYF TGTGCCAGCCTAGAGGGATGTAAGGACAGCATCCACGAGCAGTACTTC